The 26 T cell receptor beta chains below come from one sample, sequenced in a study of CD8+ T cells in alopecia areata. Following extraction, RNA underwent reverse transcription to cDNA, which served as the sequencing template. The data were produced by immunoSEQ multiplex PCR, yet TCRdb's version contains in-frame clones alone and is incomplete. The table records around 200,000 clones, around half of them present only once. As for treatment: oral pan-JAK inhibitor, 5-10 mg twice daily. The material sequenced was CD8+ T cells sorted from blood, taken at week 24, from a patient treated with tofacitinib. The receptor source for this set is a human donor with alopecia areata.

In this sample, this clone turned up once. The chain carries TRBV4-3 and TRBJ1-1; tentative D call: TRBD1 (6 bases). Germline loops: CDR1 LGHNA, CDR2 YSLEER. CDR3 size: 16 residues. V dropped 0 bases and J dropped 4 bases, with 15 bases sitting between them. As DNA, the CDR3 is TGCGCCAGCAGCCAAGACAACAGGGATTGGGTCACTGAAGCTTTCTTT. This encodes CASSQDNRDWVTEAFF.

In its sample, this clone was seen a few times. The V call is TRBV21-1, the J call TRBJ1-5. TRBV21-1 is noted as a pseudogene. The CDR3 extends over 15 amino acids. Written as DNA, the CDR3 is TGTGCCAGCAGCAAAGGTGGACGGGGCAATCAGCCCCAGCATTTT. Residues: CASSKGGRGNQPQHF.

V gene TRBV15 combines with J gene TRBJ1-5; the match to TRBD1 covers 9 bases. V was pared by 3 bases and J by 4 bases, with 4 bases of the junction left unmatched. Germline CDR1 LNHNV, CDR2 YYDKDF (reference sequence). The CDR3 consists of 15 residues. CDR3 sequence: CATSSTGTGNQPQHF. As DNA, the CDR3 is TGTGCCACCAGCAGCACCGGGACAGGGAATCAGCCCCAGCATTTT.

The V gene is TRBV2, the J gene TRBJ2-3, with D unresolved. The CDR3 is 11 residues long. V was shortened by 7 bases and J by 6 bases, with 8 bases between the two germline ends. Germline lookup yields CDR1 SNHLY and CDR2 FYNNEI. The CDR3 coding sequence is TGTGCCAGCACGGACGCGGATACGCAGTATTTT. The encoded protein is CASTDADTQYF.

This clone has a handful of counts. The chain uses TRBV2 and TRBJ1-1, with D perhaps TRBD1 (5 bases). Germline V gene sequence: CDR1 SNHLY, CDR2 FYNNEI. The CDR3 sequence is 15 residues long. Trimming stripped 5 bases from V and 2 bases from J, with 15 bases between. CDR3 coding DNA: TGTGCCAGCAGTTCCGCAGGGATTCGTAACACTGAAGCTTTCTTT. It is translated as CASSSAGIRNTEAFF.

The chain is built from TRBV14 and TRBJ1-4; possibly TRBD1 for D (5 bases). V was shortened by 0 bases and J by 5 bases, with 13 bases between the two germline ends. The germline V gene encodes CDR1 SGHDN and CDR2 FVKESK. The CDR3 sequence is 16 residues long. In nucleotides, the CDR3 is TGTGCCAGCAGCCAAGATTATGGGGGGAACAATGAAAAACTGTTTTTT. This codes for CASSQDYGGNNEKLFF.

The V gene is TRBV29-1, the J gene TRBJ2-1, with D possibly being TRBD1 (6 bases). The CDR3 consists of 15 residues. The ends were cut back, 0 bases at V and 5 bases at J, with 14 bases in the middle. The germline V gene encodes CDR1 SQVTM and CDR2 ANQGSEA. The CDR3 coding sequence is TGCAGCGTTGAAGATTTTACAGGGTCAGACAATGAGCAGTTCTTC. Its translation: CSVEDFTGSDNEQFF.

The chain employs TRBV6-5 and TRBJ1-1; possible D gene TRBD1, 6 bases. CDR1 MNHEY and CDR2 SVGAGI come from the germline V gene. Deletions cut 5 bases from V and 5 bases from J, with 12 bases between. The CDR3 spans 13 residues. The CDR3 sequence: CASSEYRETEAFF. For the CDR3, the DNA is TGTGCCAGCAGTGAATACAGGGAAACTGAAGCTTTCTTT.

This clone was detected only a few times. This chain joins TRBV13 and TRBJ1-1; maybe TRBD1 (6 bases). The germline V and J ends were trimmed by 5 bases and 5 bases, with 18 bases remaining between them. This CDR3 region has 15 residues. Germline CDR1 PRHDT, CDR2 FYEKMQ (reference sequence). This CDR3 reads CASSEVGGVGTEAFF. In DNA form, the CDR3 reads TGTGCCAGCAGCGAAGTCGGGGGCGTAGGAACTGAAGCTTTCTTT.

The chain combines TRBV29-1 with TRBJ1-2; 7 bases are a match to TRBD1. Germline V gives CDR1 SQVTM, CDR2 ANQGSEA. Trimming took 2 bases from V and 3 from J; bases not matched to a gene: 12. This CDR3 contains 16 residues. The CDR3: CSVEFTGTEHDYGYTF. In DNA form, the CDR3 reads TGCAGCGTTGAATTCACCGGGACAGAACACGACTATGGCTACACCTTC.

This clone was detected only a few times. The CDR3 DNA sequence: TGTGCCAGCAGCTTAGAGAACAGGGGGAACGAGCAGTACTTC. The encoded protein is CASSLENRGNEQYF. V is TRBV13 and J is TRBJ2-7, with 8 bases that match TRBD1. V shed 1 base and J 5 bases; nucleotides not matched to a gene: 4. Germline CDR1 is PRHDT and CDR2 is FYEKMQ (reference sequence). The CDR3 has 14 residues. Together with reference TRBV13 and TRBJ2-7, the CDR3 gives the full variable domain: AAGVIQSPRHLIKEKRETATLKCYPIPRHDTVYWYQQGPGQDPQFLISFYEKMQSDKGSIPDRFSAQQFSDYHSELNMSSLELGDSALYFCASSLENRGNEQYFGPGTRLTVT.

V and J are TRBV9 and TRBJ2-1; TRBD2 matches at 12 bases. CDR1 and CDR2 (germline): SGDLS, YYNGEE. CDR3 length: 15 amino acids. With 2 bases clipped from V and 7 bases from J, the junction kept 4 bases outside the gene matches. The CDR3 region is CASSVTSGGGNEQFF. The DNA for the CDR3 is TGTGCCAGCAGCGTGACTAGCGGGGGAGGAAATGAGCAGTTCTTC.

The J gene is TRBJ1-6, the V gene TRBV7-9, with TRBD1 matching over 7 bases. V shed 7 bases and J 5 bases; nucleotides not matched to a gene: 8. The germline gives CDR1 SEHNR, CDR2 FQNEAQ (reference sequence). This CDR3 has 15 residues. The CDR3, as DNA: TGTGCCAGCACCTTCTGGACAGGCGATAATTCACCCCTCCACTTT. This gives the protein CASTFWTGDNSPLHF.

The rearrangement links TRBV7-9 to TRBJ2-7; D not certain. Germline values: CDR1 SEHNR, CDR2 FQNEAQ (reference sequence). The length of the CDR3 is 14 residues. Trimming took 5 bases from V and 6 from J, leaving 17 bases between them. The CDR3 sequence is CASSPQSGEPEQYF. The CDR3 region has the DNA TGTGCCAGCAGCCCCCAATCGGGCGAGCCCGAGCAGTACTTC.

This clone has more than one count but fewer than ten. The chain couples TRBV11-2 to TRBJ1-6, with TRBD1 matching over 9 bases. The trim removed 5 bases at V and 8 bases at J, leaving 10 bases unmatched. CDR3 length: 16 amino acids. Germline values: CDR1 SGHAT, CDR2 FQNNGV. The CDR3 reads CASSLGQGKAYSPLHF. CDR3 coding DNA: TGTGCCAGCAGCCTCGGACAGGGGAAGGCATATTCACCCCTCCACTTT.

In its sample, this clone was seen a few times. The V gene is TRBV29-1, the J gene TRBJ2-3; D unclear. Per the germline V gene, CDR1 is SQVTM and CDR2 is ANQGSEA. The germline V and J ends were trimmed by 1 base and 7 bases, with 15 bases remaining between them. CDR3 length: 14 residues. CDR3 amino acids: CSVEGGSPSYTQYF. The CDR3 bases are TGCAGCGTTGAAGGCGGCTCCCCGAGTTATACGCAGTATTTT.

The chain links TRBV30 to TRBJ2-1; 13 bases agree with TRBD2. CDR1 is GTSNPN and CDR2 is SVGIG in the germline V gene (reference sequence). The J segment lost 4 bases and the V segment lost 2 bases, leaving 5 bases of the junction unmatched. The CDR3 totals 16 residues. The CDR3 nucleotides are TGTGCCTGGAGTCCAGAGACTAGCGGGGGGTACAATGAGCAGTTCTTC. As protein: CAWSPETSGGYNEQFF.

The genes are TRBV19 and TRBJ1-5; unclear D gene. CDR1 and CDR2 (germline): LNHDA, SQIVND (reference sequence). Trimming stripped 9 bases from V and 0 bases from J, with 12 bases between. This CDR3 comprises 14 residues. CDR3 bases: TGTGCCAGCGGTACCCCAGGTAGCAATCAGCCCCAGCATTTT. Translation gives CASGTPGSNQPQHF.

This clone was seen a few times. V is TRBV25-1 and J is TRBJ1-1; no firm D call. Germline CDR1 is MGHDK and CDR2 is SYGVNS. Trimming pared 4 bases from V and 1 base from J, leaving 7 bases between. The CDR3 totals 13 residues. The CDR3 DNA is TGTGCCAGCAGTGTTCTCGAGAACACTGAAGCTTTCTTT. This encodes CASSVLENTEAFF.

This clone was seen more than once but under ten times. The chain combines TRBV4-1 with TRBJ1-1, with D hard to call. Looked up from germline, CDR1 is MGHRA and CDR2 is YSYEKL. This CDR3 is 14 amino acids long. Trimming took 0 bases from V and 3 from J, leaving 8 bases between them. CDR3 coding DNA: TGCGCCAGCAGCCAAGATTGGGAGGACACTGAAGCTTTCTTT. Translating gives CASSQDWEDTEAFF.

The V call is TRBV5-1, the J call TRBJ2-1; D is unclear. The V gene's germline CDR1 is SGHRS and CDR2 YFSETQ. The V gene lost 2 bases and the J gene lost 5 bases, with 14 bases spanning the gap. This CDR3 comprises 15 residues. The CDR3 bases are TGCGCCAGCAGCTTCGGTGCCGAAGGGAACAATGAGCAGTTCTTC. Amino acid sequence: CASSFGAEGNNEQFF.

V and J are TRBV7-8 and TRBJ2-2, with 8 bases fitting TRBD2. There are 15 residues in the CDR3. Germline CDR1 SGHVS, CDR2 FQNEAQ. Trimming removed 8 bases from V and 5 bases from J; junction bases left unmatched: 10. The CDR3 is CASLGTPGGTGELFF. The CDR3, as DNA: TGTGCCAGCCTCGGGACTCCGGGAGGGACCGGGGAGCTGTTTTTT.

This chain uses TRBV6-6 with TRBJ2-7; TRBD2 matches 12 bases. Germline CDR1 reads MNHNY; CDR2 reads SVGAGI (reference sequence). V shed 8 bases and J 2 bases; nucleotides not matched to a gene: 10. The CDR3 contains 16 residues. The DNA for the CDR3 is TGTGCCAGCTCTTTCGGGCCTAGCGGGGGGGCCTACGAGCAGTACTTC. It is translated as CASSFGPSGGAYEQYF.

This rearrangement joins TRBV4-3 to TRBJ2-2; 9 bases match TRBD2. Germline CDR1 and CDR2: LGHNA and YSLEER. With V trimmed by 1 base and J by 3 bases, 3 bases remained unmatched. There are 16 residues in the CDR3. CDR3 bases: TGCGCCAGCAGCCAAGTCCGACTAGCGGACACCGGGGAGCTGTTTTTT. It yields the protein CASSQVRLADTGELFF.

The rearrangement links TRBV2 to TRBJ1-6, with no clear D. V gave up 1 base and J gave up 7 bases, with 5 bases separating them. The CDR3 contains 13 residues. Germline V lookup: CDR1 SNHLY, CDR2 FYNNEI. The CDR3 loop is CASSEDGNSPLHF. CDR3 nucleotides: TGTGCCAGCAGTGAAGACGGGAATTCACCCCTCCACTTT. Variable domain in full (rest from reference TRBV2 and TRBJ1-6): EPEVTQTPSHQVTQMGQEVILRCVPISNHLYFYWYRQILGQKVEFLVSFYNNEISEKSEIFDDQFSVERPDGSNFTLKIRSTKLEDSAMYFCASSEDGNSPLHFGNGTRLTVT.

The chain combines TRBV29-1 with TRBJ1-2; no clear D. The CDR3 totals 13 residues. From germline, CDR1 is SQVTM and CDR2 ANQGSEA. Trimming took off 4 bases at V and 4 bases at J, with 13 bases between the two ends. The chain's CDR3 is CSVVWAEGYGYTF. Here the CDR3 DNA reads TGCAGCGTTGTGTGGGCGGAGGGCTATGGCTACACCTTC.